The present TCR beta chain was sequenced within a study of blood T cells in healthy people across ages. From germline, CDR1 is LGHDT and CDR2 YNNKEL (reference sequence). V was clipped by 4 bases and J by 7 bases; unmatched bases: 9. This CDR3 has 15 residues. This clonotype has just a few counts. With a J-beta primer mix and a sample-barcoded 5' primer, a second PCR ran about 7 to 11 cycles. TCRdb reanalysed the 5' RACE reads using MiXCR and keeps one entry per CDR3 protein. Among more than 900,000 distinct CDR3 sequences listed, almost 30% were seen once. These data were likewise used in another study, on T cells of mothers and their children.

Sequences were obtained from blood. This clonotype originated in a woman between 40 and 50 years old in good health. This sequence joins TRBV3-1 and TRBJ1-2; 10 bases agree with TRBD1. CDR3 region: CASSLPGQGLRGYTF. The CDR3 DNA is TGTGCCAGCAGCCTACCGGGACAGGGGCTCCGTGGCTACACCTTC.